The present T cell receptor (beta chain) was sequenced within a study of regulatory T cells in long-lasting Graves disease. Study overall: Persistent Graves' disease denoted over 5 years of antithyroid drugs plus positive TSH receptor antibodies.

Sample time point: persistent/refractory GD, antithyroid drugs over 5 years with positive TRAb. RNA isolated from PBMCs was used to make the TCR library. For TCR beta, libraries came from iRepertoire HTBI primers and Arm-PCR of CDR3 regions. TCRdb processed the multiplex PCR reads anew with MiXCR; each CDR3 protein has one entry. Of under 500,000 distinct CDR3 sequences listed, around 21% are singletons. The study, taken as a whole, reports: Persistent Graves' patients showed reduced TCR diversity versus newly diagnosed patients.

This clonotype was seen ten or more times. Its antigen is undetermined. Germline-derived CDR1 and CDR2 are MNHEY and SVGEGT. The CDR3 spans 16 residues. V gave up 6 bases and J gave up 2 bases, with 17 bases separating them. This chain connects TRBV6-2 or TRBV6-3 to TRBJ1-5; D perhaps matches TRBD1 (6 bases). The receptor comes from a female donor with Graves disease. The source material was peripheral blood mononuclear cells (PBMCs), sampled when the disease was refractory, from a patient treated with antithyroid drugs. The CDR3 sequence is CASSPTGPSGNQPQHF. In nucleotides, the CDR3 is TGTGCCAGCAGCCCCACAGGGCCCTCGGGCAATCAGCCCCAGCATTTT.